The 32 T cell receptor beta chains in this list originate from one sample, sequenced in a study of blood T cell repertoires in COVID-19. TCRdb's table, derived via immunoSEQ multiplex PCR, lists solely in-frame clones and lacks some. This table holds approximately 73,000 clones, roughly nine tenths found once. The specimen was peripheral blood. The receptor source for this set is a man older than 75 with acute or convalescent COVID-19.

This clone was detected only a few times. The genes are TRBV28 and TRBJ1-5; a possible D gene is TRBD1 (5 bases). V lost 6 bases to trimming and J lost 0 bases, with 9 bases between them. The germline gives CDR1 MDHEN, CDR2 SYDVKM. This CDR3 has 14 residues. As DNA, the CDR3 is TGTGCCAGCAGCAGGGTGGATAGCAATCAGCCCCAGCATTTT. It specifies CASSRVDSNQPQHF.

The V and J genes are TRBV19 and TRBJ1-2; TRBD1 agrees at 7 bases. Losses at the gene ends were 5 bases for V and 8 bases for J; bases not matched to a gene: 14. Germline V CDR1 and CDR2: LNHDA, SQIVND (reference sequence). The CDR3 contains 15 residues. CDR3: CASSPRDSPMGGYTF. CDR3 sequence (DNA): TGTGCCAGTAGTCCCAGGGACAGCCCTATGGGAGGCTACACCTTC.

This clone was seen many times. This rearrangement joins TRBV5-1 to TRBJ2-5; 8 bases align to TRBD2. CDR3 length: 14 residues. Germline trimming cut 0 bases from V and 7 bases from J; bases unmatched to any gene: 5. CDR1 is SGHRS and CDR2 is YFSETQ in the germline V gene. Written as DNA, the CDR3 is TGCGCCAGCAGCTTGGACGCGGGGGGAGGGACCCAGTACTTC. This translates into CASSLDAGGGTQYF.

This chain joins TRBV10-3 and TRBJ1-2; D might be TRBD1 (6 bases). Trimming took 4 bases from V and 6 from J, leaving 12 bases between them. CDR3 length: 13 residues. CDR1 and CDR2 (germline): ENHRY, SYGVKD. The CDR3 sequence: CAISVVRGNGYTF. The CDR3 coding sequence is TGTGCCATCAGTGTGGTCAGGGGAAATGGCTACACCTTC.

The chain is built from TRBV15 and TRBJ1-1; D gene unclear. The CDR3 contains 16 residues. CDR1 and CDR2 (germline): LNHNV, YYDKDF (reference sequence). V was shortened by 0 bases and J by 5 bases, with 16 bases between the two germline ends. CDR3 nucleotide sequence: TGTGCCACCAGCAGAGATAGATCTATCACGAGGACTGAAGCTTTCTTT. Protein product: CATSRDRSITRTEAFF.

The chain carries TRBV5-1 and TRBJ1-1; tentatively, D is TRBD1 (6 bases). V gave up 5 bases and J gave up 1 base, with 12 bases separating them. CDR3 size: 14 residues. Per the germline V gene, CDR1 is SGHRS and CDR2 is YFSETQ. DNA for the CDR3: TGCGCCAGCAGTTCAATGACAGGGAACACTGAAGCTTTCTTT. Its protein is CASSSMTGNTEAFF.

The chain couples TRBV11-2 to TRBJ2-1; D may be TRBD1 (6 bases). In germline, CDR1 is SGHAT, CDR2 FQNNGV. The CDR3 is made up of 12 amino acids. Trimming removed 6 bases from V and 7 bases from J, with 10 bases in between. CDR3 residues: CASRRGQNEQFF. The CDR3 DNA sequence: TGTGCCAGCAGACGTGGACAGAATGAGCAGTTCTTC.

J is TRBJ2-5 and V is TRBV3-1 (or the pseudogene TRBV3-2), with D perhaps matching TRBD1 (5 bases). V lost 1 base and J lost 2, with 14 bases in between. The CDR3 runs to 16 residues. Germline lookup yields CDR1 LGHDT and CDR2 YNNKEL (reference sequence). The CDR3 spells CASSQVLTGPQETQYF. For the CDR3, the DNA is TGTGCCAGCAGCCAAGTTCTTACAGGCCCACAAGAGACCCAGTACTTC.

The chain combines TRBV5-1 with TRBJ1-4; 7 bases agree with TRBD1. Germline assignment: CDR1 SGHRS and CDR2 YFSETQ. The trim removed 4 bases at V and 0 bases at J, leaving 6 bases unmatched. This CDR3 spans 16 amino acids. CDR3 DNA sequence: TGCGCCAGCAGCCCCCAGGGGGTCACAACTAATGAAAAACTGTTTTTT. Protein: CASSPQGVTTNEKLFF.

This sequence joins TRBV7-6 and TRBJ2-2; weak D call: TRBD1 (6 bases). Per germline, CDR1 SGHVS and CDR2 FNYEAQ. The CDR3 loop spans 15 amino acids. The ends were cut back, 0 bases at V and 6 bases at J, with 11 bases in the middle. The CDR3 nucleotides read TGTGCCAGCAGCTTAGCGAACAGGGTACCCGGGGAGCTGTTTTTT. Encoded protein: CASSLANRVPGELFF.

The chain employs TRBV11-2 and TRBJ2-1, with TRBD2 matching 9 bases. The CDR3 is 15 residues long. V was clipped by 2 bases and J by 3 bases; unmatched bases: 2. The germline V gene encodes CDR1 SGHAT and CDR2 FQNNGV. The CDR3 DNA sequence: TGTGCCAGCAGCTTATCTAGCGGGGACTACAATGAGCAGTTCTTC. Translating it yields CASSLSSGDYNEQFF.

In this sample, this clone turned up once. The rearrangement joins TRBV3-1 (or the pseudogene TRBV3-2) to TRBJ1-1, with D possibly matching TRBD1 (5 bases). CDR3 length equals 14 residues. Trimming took 4 bases from V and 0 from J, leaving 9 bases between them. Germline lookup yields CDR1 LGHDT and CDR2 YNNKEL (reference sequence). The CDR3 protein is CASSPDSLNTEAFF. The CDR3 DNA follows: TGTGCCAGCAGCCCAGACAGTTTGAACACTGAAGCTTTCTTT.

The J gene is TRBJ2-7, the V gene TRBV6-5; the match to TRBD1 covers 7 bases. Germline CDR1 and CDR2: MNHEY and SVGAGI. Trimming removed 5 bases from V and 0 bases from J; junction bases left unmatched: 4. The CDR3 is made up of 14 amino acids. DNA of the CDR3: TGTGCCAGCAGTCGGGACAGAAGCTCCTACGAGCAGTACTTC. Translating gives CASSRDRSSYEQYF.

This chain joins TRBV5-4 and TRBJ2-2; TRBD2 matches 8 bases. The germline gives CDR1 SGHNT, CDR2 YYREEE (reference sequence). The CDR3 is made up of 16 amino acids. Unmatched junction bases numbered 9, after V lost 5 bases and J lost 3 bases. CDR3 loop: CASSPVSGRDTGELFF. The CDR3 region has the DNA TGTGCCAGCAGTCCCGTCAGCGGGAGAGACACCGGGGAGCTGTTTTTT.

The chain recombines TRBV5-4 with TRBJ2-1; possible D gene TRBD1, 5 bases. There are 17 residues in the CDR3. V gave up 0 bases and J gave up 7 bases, with 20 bases separating them. Per the germline V gene, CDR1 is SGHNT and CDR2 is YYREEE (reference sequence). The CDR3: CASSLGNPRAGLNEQFF. For the CDR3, the DNA is TGTGCCAGCAGCTTGGGTAACCCCAGGGCAGGGTTGAATGAGCAGTTCTTC.

This chain connects TRBV3-1 (or the pseudogene TRBV3-2) to TRBJ2-4, with D perhaps matching TRBD2 (5 bases). There are 14 residues in the CDR3. Germline V CDR1 and CDR2: LGHDT, YNNKEL (reference sequence). The V gene lost 1 base and the J gene lost 6 bases, with 10 bases spanning the gap. CDR3 DNA: TGTGCCAGCAGCCAAGCAGCTAGCCCAAACATTCAGTACTTC. Amino acid sequence: CASSQAASPNIQYF.

J is TRBJ2-2 and V is TRBV9, with D tentatively TRBD2 (5 bases). Per germline, CDR1 SGDLS and CDR2 YYNGEE. The V and J ends lost 6 bases and 6 bases respectively, with 21 bases between them. The CDR3 length is 16 residues. CDR3: CASTAPSSGKAGELFF. The DNA of the CDR3 is TGTGCCAGCACCGCCCCTTCCAGCGGTAAAGCCGGGGAGCTGTTTTTT. Complete variable domain (other parts from reference TRBV9 and TRBJ2-2): DSGVTQTPKHLITATGQRVTLRCSPRSGDLSVYWYQQSLDQGLQFLIQYYNGEERAKGNILERFSAQQFPDLHSELNLSSLELGDSALYFCASTAPSSGKAGELFFGEGSRLTVL.

This chain links TRBV4-1 with TRBJ1-6, with 7 bases identical to TRBD1. Germline lookup yields CDR1 MGHRA and CDR2 YSYEKL. This CDR3 has 14 amino acids. Losses at the gene ends were 6 bases for V and 13 bases for J; bases not matched to a gene: 12. Here the CDR3 reads CASSSRDSLPPLHF. CDR3 sequence (DNA): TGCGCCAGCAGTTCCCGGGACAGTCTCCCTCCCCTCCACTTT.

The J gene is TRBJ2-7, the V gene TRBV3-1 (or the pseudogene TRBV3-2), with 10 nucleotides matching TRBD1. Germline V gives CDR1 LGHDT, CDR2 YNNKEL (reference sequence). The CDR3 is made up of 16 amino acids. The trim removed 4 bases at V and 5 bases at J, leaving 11 bases unmatched. The CDR3 DNA reads as TGTGCCAGCAGCCCCTCTTTAGGACAGGGGGTCCACGAGCAGTACTTC. Its protein is CASSPSLGQGVHEQYF.

This chain connects TRBV5-1 to TRBJ2-7, with D possibly matching TRBD1 (5 bases). CDR1 is SGHRS and CDR2 is YFSETQ in the germline V gene. V lost 3 bases to trimming and J lost 2 bases, with 12 bases between them. The CDR3 runs to 14 residues. DNA of the CDR3: TGCGCCAGCAGCTCGGCCGGACACCCCTACGAGCAGTACTTC. Translation: CASSSAGHPYEQYF.

This chain links TRBV3-1 (or the pseudogene TRBV3-2) with TRBJ2-7, with 8 bases lining up with TRBD1. J gave up 6 bases and V 4 bases, and 2 bases lay outside the gene matches. CDR1 and CDR2 from the germline V gene are LGHDT and YNNKEL (reference sequence). This CDR3 has 12 residues. The CDR3 loop reads CASSRTGREQYF. CDR3 nucleotide sequence: TGTGCCAGCAGCCGGACAGGGCGCGAGCAGTACTTC.

The chain recombines TRBV11-2 with TRBJ1-1, with no clear D. Trimming took 5 bases from V and 10 from J, leaving 11 bases between them. Germline assignment: CDR1 SGHAT and CDR2 FQNNGV. The CDR3 consists of 11 residues. CDR3: CASSLHSVAFF. CDR3 in DNA: TGTGCCAGCAGCCTGCATTCAGTAGCTTTCTTT.

The rearrangement links TRBV7-2 to TRBJ2-3; 8 bases agree with TRBD2. Trimming cost V 1 base and J 2 bases; bases outside gene matches: 14. The germline CDR1 and CDR2 sequences are SGHTA and FQGNSA. The CDR3 is 19 amino acids. The CDR3 protein is CASSLEAPQRGPSTDTQYF. CDR3 nucleotides: TGTGCCAGCAGCTTAGAGGCCCCTCAGCGGGGGCCTTCCACAGATACGCAGTATTTT.

The chain has TRBV24-1 and TRBJ1-2; the match to TRBD1 covers 8 bases. Germline lookup yields CDR1 KGHDR and CDR2 SFDVKD. The CDR3 consists of 17 residues. V shed 5 bases and J 6 bases; nucleotides not matched to a gene: 16. The CDR3 DNA follows: TGTGCCACCAGTGCCCCGACAGGGGCCCAGGGGTTAGATGGCTACACCTTC. Residues: CATSAPTGAQGLDGYTF.

This clone showed up just once. CDR3 in DNA: TGTGCCAGCAAGGAGGGCCCCACAGATACGCAGTATTTT. It specifies CASKEGPTDTQYF. This rearrangement joins TRBV6-5 to TRBJ2-3; TRBD2 might be the D (6 bases). V lost 7 bases to trimming and J lost 2 bases, with 10 bases between them. The CDR3 covers 13 residues. Germline CDR1 reads MNHEY; CDR2 reads SVGAGI.

This chain connects TRBV4-1 to TRBJ2-3, with a weak D call TRBD2 (6 bases). The CDR3 is 17 amino acids. V was shortened by 0 bases and J by 2 bases, with 15 bases between the two germline ends. Germline CDR1 is MGHRA and CDR2 is YSYEKL. CDR3 nucleotides: TGCGCCAGCAGCCAAGATCACCCGGGCGGGGTCACAGATACGCAGTATTTT. Protein product: CASSQDHPGGVTDTQYF.

The chain has TRBV19 and TRBJ1-5; unclear D gene. The CDR3 contains 13 residues. Deletions cut 6 bases from V and 4 bases from J, with 10 bases between. Germline CDR1 and CDR2: LNHDA and SQIVND (reference sequence). CDR3 sequence: CASSPIQNQPQHF. CDR3 in DNA: TGTGCCAGTAGCCCGATACAGAATCAGCCCCAGCATTTT.

The gene calls are TRBV19 and TRBJ1-1; possibly TRBD1 for D (5 bases). This CDR3 region has 12 residues. Germline CDR1 and CDR2: LNHDA and SQIVND (reference sequence). V was pared by 6 bases and J by 3 bases, with 8 bases between. CDR3 residues: CASSGGDTEAFF. As DNA, the CDR3 is TGTGCCAGTAGCGGGGGGGACACTGAAGCTTTCTTT.

V usage is TRBV5-1 and J usage is TRBJ1-2; 10 bases match TRBD1. This CDR3 contains 13 residues. J lost 6 bases, V lost 5 bases, and 4 bases had no gene match. The germline V gene encodes CDR1 SGHRS and CDR2 YFSETQ. DNA of the CDR3: TGCGCCAGCAGTTCCGGGACAGGGGATGGCTACACCTTC. Amino acids: CASSSGTGDGYTF.

The rearrangement uses TRBV2 and TRBJ1-5, with 8 bases aligning to TRBD1. Germline V gene sequence: CDR1 SNHLY, CDR2 FYNNEI. CDR3 size: 16 residues. V gave up 6 bases and J gave up 4 bases; unmatched junction bases: 11. The CDR3: CASREDRARGNQPQHF. In DNA, the CDR3 is TGTGCCAGCAGGGAGGACAGGGCGAGGGGTAATCAGCCCCAGCATTTT.

This chain uses TRBV6-6 with TRBJ2-6, with TRBD1 matching 8 bases. Germline-derived CDR1 and CDR2 are MNHNY and SVGAGI (reference sequence). V shed 5 bases and J 2 bases; nucleotides not matched to a gene: 8. This CDR3 contains 17 residues. This chain's CDR3 is CASSPTGEGAGANVLTF. DNA of the CDR3: TGTGCCAGCAGTCCGACAGGGGAAGGGGCTGGGGCCAACGTCCTGACTTTC.

The chain carries TRBV5-1 and TRBJ1-3; TRBD1 is a possible D gene (5 bases). The CDR3 covers 15 residues. In germline, CDR1 is SGHRS, CDR2 YFSETQ. V was trimmed by 4 bases and J by 0 bases, leaving 11 bases between them. The CDR3: CASSPDSVSGNTIYF. The CDR3 DNA is TGCGCCAGCAGCCCAGACAGTGTCTCTGGAAACACCATATATTTT.